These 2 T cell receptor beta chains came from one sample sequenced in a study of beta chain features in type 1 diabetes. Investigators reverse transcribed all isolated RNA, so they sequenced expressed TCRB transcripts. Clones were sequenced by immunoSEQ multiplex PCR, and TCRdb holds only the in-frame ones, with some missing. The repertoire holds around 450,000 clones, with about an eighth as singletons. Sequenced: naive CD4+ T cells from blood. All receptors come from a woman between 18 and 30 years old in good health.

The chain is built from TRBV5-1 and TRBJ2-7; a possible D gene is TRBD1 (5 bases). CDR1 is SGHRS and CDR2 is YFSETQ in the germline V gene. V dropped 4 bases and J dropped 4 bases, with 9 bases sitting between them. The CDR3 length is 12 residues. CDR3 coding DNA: TGCGCCAGCAGCAAAGACAGATACGAGCAGTACTTC. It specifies CASSKDRYEQYF.

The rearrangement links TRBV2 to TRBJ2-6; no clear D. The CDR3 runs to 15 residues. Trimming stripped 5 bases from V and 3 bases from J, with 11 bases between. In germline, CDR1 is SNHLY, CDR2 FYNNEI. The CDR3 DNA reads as TGTGCCAGCAGTCGGAGCGCATTTGGGGCCAACGTCCTGACTTTC. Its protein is CASSRSAFGANVLTF.